This TCR beta chain came from a study of blood T cell repertoires in COVID-19. Study in general: Acute and convalescent COVID-19 specimens originated in the United States, Italy and Spain. Sources were T cells, B-cell-depleted T cells, or PBMCs; the material itself was cDNA or gDNA.

J lost 7 bases, V lost 7 bases, and 16 bases had no gene match. Germline V gene lookup returns CDR1 LNHDA and CDR2 SQIVND (reference sequence). CDR3 length equals 16 residues. Per the original methods: Amplifying reference gene primers gave estimates of nucleated cell counts. Sequencing used immunoSEQ multiplex PCR; TCRdb keeps in-frame clones, though not all of them. For V, J and clone size, that table is used; D and trimming come from the DNA. Among approximately 240,000 clones listed, more than 65% were seen once. This sequence originates from a woman aged 40 to 55 who had recovered from COVID-19. The specimen was peripheral blood. The chain joins TRBV19 to TRBJ2-1; 7 bases map to TRBD1. CDR3 protein: CASIPWTGYRGNEQFF. As DNA, the CDR3 is TGTGCCAGTATCCCTTGGACAGGCTATAGGGGAAATGAGCAGTTCTTC.